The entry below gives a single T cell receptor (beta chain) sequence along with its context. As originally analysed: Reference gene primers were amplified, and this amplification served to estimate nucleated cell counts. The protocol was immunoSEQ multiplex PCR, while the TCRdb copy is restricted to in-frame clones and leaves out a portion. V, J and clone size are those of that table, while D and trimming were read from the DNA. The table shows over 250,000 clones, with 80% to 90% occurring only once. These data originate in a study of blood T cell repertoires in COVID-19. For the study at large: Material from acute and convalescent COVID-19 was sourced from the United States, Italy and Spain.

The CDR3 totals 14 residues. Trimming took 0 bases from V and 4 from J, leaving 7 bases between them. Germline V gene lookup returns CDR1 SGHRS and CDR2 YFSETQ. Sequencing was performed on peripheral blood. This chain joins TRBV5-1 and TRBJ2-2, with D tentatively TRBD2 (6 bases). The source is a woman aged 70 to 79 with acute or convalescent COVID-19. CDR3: CASSLGSGTGELFF. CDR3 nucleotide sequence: TGCGCCAGCAGCTTGGGTAGCGGCACCGGGGAGCTGTTTTTT. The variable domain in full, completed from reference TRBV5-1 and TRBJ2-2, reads KAGVTQTPRYLIKTRGQQVTLSCSPISGHRSVSWYQQTPGQGLQFLFEYFSETQRNKGNFPGRFSGRQFSNSRSEMNVSTLELGDSALYLCASSLGSGTGELFFGEGSRLTVL.